Following are 24 T cell receptor beta chains from one sample sequenced in a study of metastatic and nonmetastatic thyroid tumors. No patient received treatment before thyroid surgery. TCRdb redid the clone calls on the PCR reads using MiXCR. The table lists tens of thousands of clones, 14% to 15% of them singletons. What was sequenced was blood. Source of these receptors: a female donor with papillary thyroid cancer or a benign thyroid nodule (not recorded which). Some clones in this sample may be carry-over from other donors' samples.

This clone appeared many times. V gene TRBV7-8 combines with J gene TRBJ2-7; D possibly corresponds to TRBD1 (6 bases). Trimming took 6 bases from V and 1 from J, leaving 13 bases between them. Germline V gene sequence: CDR1 SGHVS, CDR2 FQNEAQ. This CDR3 is 14 amino acids long. The CDR3 spells CASRQGRESYEQYF. The DNA for the CDR3 is TGTGCCAGCAGACAGGGCAGGGAGTCCTACGAGCAGTACTTC.

V usage is TRBV27 and J usage is TRBJ2-7, with D hard to call. Looked up from germline, CDR1 is MNHEY and CDR2 is SMNVEV (reference sequence). The CDR3 totals 14 residues. V was trimmed by 7 bases and J by 6 bases, leaving 19 bases between them. CDR3: CASILDPTTCEQYF. In DNA form, the CDR3 reads TGTGCCAGCATACTTGACCCGACCACGTGCGAGCAGTACTTC.

This clone occurred many times. This chain uses TRBV6-2 or TRBV6-3 with TRBJ2-4; weak D call: TRBD1 (5 bases). V was cut by 2 bases and J by 0 bases, with 8 bases left in between. Germline CDR1 MNHEY, CDR2 SVGEGT. The length of the CDR3 is 15 residues. CDR3 residues: CASSYGALAKNIQYF. The CDR3 DNA reads TGTGCCAGCAGTTACGGGGCCCTAGCCAAAAACATTCAGTACTTC.

About this clone itself: A much larger clone lies a single base off, so this may be a read error. The chain employs TRBV24-1 and TRBJ2-5; no reliable D call. The CDR3 is 12 residues long. CDR1 and CDR2 from the germline V gene are KGHDR and SFDVKD. In DNA, the CDR3 is TGTTCCACCAGTGTCCCCCAAGGGACCCAGTACTTC. Translating it yields CSTSVPQGTQYF.

This clone was counted at least ten times. This sequence joins TRBV18 and TRBJ2-5; a weak D match, TRBD1 (5 bases). This CDR3 region has 13 residues. Trimming stripped 1 base from V and 3 bases from J, with 6 bases between. Looked up from germline, CDR1 is KGHSH and CDR2 is LQKENI. CDR3 protein: CASSPQGKETQYF. The CDR3 region has the DNA TGTGCCAGCTCACCACAGGGGAAAGAGACCCAGTACTTC.

At least ten counts were recorded for this clone. This rearrangement joins TRBV6-1 to TRBJ1-1; TRBD1 aligns across 8 bases. CDR1 is MNHNS and CDR2 is SASEGT in the germline V gene. The CDR3 spans 15 residues. Trimming took 1 base from V and 4 from J; bases not matched to a gene: 5. The CDR3 region has the DNA TGTGCCAGCAGTGAAGTTGGACAGGGCCTCACTGAAGCTTTCTTT. The encoded protein is CASSEVGQGLTEAFF.

This clone was picked up a small number of times. This chain uses TRBV10-2 with TRBJ2-7; a possible D gene is TRBD2 (7 bases). Per the germline V gene, CDR1 is WSHSY and CDR2 is SAAADI. CDR3 length: 15 amino acids. The V and J ends lost 11 bases and 0 bases respectively, with 20 bases between them. The CDR3 bases are TGCGCCTGGGGCGGTGGGGGGGGGCCCTCCTACGAGCAGTACTTC. Residues: CAWGGGGGPSYEQYF.

This clone was seen only a few times. A much larger clone lies one base from this, so it may be a read error. The genes are TRBV15 and TRBJ2-3, with no clear D. CDR3 size: 13 residues. CDR1 and CDR2 (germline): LNHNV, YYDKDF (reference sequence). V lost 6 bases, J lost 3 bases, and 10 bases lay in between. The CDR3 loop is CATSVLGTDTQYF. For the CDR3, the DNA is TGTGCCACCAGTGTCTTGGGGACAGATACGCAGTATTTT.

At least ten counts were recorded for this clone. The rearrangement links TRBV19 to TRBJ2-4, with D perhaps matching TRBD1 or TRBD2 (5 bases each). The CDR3 extends over 15 amino acids. Germline values: CDR1 LNHDA, CDR2 SQIVND (reference sequence). V was trimmed by 6 bases and J by 0 bases, leaving 12 bases between them. The CDR3 coding sequence is TGTGCCAGTAGCAAGAGGGGCCTAGCCAAAAACATTCAGTACTTC. Residues: CASSKRGLAKNIQYF.

This clone was found many times. The gene calls are TRBV7-9 and TRBJ2-2; D is ambiguous. The CDR3 has 13 amino acids. Germline CDR1 and CDR2: SEHNR and FQNEAQ (reference sequence). V lost 6 bases, J lost 5 bases, and 10 bases lay in between. The CDR3 DNA reads as TGTGCCAGCAGAAAGGACGTAACCGGGGAGCTGTTTTTT. This translates into CASRKDVTGELFF.

This clone was observed at least ten times. This sequence joins TRBV6-1 and TRBJ2-1; the D gene is possibly TRBD1 (5 bases). The CDR3 extends over 14 amino acids. V was trimmed by 10 bases and J by 6 bases, leaving 19 bases between them. Germline V gene sequence: CDR1 MNHNS, CDR2 SASEGT. The CDR3 sequence is CATTIGVLANEQFF. CDR3 sequence (DNA): TGTGCCACTACCATAGGGGTTTTGGCCAATGAGCAGTTCTTC.

There are many counts of this clone. V and J are TRBV28 and TRBJ1-1; no clear D. V lost 5 bases, J lost 5 bases, and 12 bases lay in between. CDR3 length: 13 residues. Germline V gene sequence: CDR1 MDHEN, CDR2 SYDVKM. The CDR3 DNA is TGTGCCAGCAGTCACCCCGGGAGGACTGAAGCTTTCTTT. It is translated as CASSHPGRTEAFF.

This clone has at least ten counts. This sequence joins TRBV30 and TRBJ2-5; D might be TRBD1 or TRBD2, each matching 5 bases. Trimming took off 3 bases at V and 5 bases at J, with 16 bases between the two ends. CDR3 length: 14 amino acids. Looked up from germline, CDR1 is GTSNPN and CDR2 is SVGIG (reference sequence). CDR3 nucleotide sequence: TGTGCCTGGAGCGGGGCTAGCTTACAGGAGACCCAGTACTTC. This sequence encodes CAWSGASLQETQYF.

This clone was recorded many times. V gene TRBV2 combines with J gene TRBJ2-1; D is ambiguous. Trimming left V 2 bases short and J 7 bases short, with 9 bases between. CDR1 is SNHLY and CDR2 is FYNNEI in the germline V gene. The CDR3 is made up of 13 amino acids. Here the CDR3 reads CASSEISSNEQFF. CDR3 DNA: TGTGCCAGCAGTGAAATTAGCTCGAATGAGCAGTTCTTC.

A note on this clone: A read error is possible here, since a much larger clone lies one base away. This rearrangement joins TRBV11-2 to TRBJ2-1, with 11 nucleotides matching TRBD2. The CDR3 totals 17 residues. Looked up from germline, CDR1 is SGHAT and CDR2 is FQNNGV. With V trimmed by 5 bases and J by 5 bases, 11 bases remained unmatched. CDR3 amino acids: CASSPRNSGGAHNEQFF. CDR3 coding DNA: TGTGCCAGCAGCCCACGGAATAGCGGGGGGGCCCACAATGAGCAGTTCTTC. Variable domain in full (rest from reference TRBV11-2 and TRBJ2-1): EAGVAQSPRYKIIEKRQSVAFWCNPISGHATLYWYQQILGQGPKLLIQFQNNGVVDDSQLPKDRFSAERLKGVDSTLKIQPAKLEDSAVYLCASSPRNSGGAHNEQFFGPGTRLTVL.

This clone has ten or more counts. At one boundary the junction diverges from the germline segment, which might be a read error. The chain has TRBV6-1 and TRBJ2-1, with D unresolved. The CDR3 loop spans 16 amino acids. Germline CDR1 and CDR2: MNHNS and SASEGT. The CDR3 bases are TGTGCCAGCAGTGAACAGCCCGCACCCCTACCGAATGGGCAGTTCTTC. Translation gives CASSEQPAPLPNGQFF.

Many counts were recorded for this clone. The chain employs TRBV2 and TRBJ2-3, with D perhaps TRBD1 (6 bases). Germline loops: CDR1 SNHLY, CDR2 FYNNEI. The CDR3 consists of 13 residues. Trimming removed 5 bases from V and 4 bases from J, with 10 bases in between. DNA for the CDR3: TGTGCCAGCAGTTGGACAGCAGCAGATACGCAGTATTTT. Protein sequence: CASSWTAADTQYF.

Written as DNA, the CDR3 is TGTGCCAGCAGCTTATGTTCTAGCGGGGGATACGAGCAGTACTTC. Translating it yields CASSLCSSGGYEQYF. This chain joins TRBV7-2 and TRBJ2-7; 10 bases are shared with TRBD2. V gave up 2 bases and J gave up 4 bases; unmatched junction bases: 5. The CDR3 contains 15 residues. The germline V gene encodes CDR1 SGHTA and CDR2 FQGNSA.

As concerns this clone: A read error may explain this, as a much larger clone is one base away. This rearrangement joins TRBV7-2 to TRBJ2-3; D perhaps matches TRBD2 (6 bases). This CDR3 region has 13 residues. CDR1 and CDR2 (germline): SGHTA, FQGNSA. The DNA for the CDR3 is TGTGCCAGCAGTCACGGGACGGGAGATACGAAGTATTTT. Encoded protein: CASSHGTGDTKYF.

This clone was detected many times. The gene calls are TRBV28 and TRBJ2-1; 8 bases are a match to TRBD2. The ends lost 3 bases at V and 5 bases at J; junction bases unmatched: 6. Germline V gene lookup returns CDR1 MDHEN and CDR2 SYDVKM. CDR3 size: 15 residues. This CDR3 reads CASSFFSGGDNEQFF. In DNA, the CDR3 is TGTGCCAGCAGTTTTTTCAGCGGGGGCGACAATGAGCAGTTCTTC.

This clone was seen a few times. Without the conserved terminal phenylalanine or tryptophan, this CDR3 likely stems from a read error. The V call is TRBV6-2 or TRBV6-3, the J call TRBJ2-7; D is undetermined. Germline loops: CDR1 MNHEY, CDR2 SVGEGT. This CDR3 contains 15 residues. V was cut by 0 bases and J by 3 bases, with 12 bases left in between. The CDR3: CASSYSLTEHYEQYL. In nucleotides, the CDR3 is TGTGCCAGCAGTTACTCGCTTACTGAGCACTACGAGCAGTACCTC.

This clone was seen a handful of times. This chain joins TRBV28 and TRBJ1-2; 7 bases are a match to TRBD1. The germline V gene has CDR1 MDHEN and CDR2 SYDVKM. The J segment lost 2 bases and the V segment lost 6 bases, leaving 12 bases of the junction unmatched. The CDR3 contains 16 residues. The CDR3 DNA follows: TGTGCCAGCAGAGCTAACTGGTGGACAGGCAACTATGGCTACACCTTC. Amino acids: CASRANWWTGNYGYTF.

The chain couples TRBV27 to TRBJ2-7, with a possible D match to TRBD1 (6 bases). CDR1 MNHEY and CDR2 SMNVEV come from the germline V gene (reference sequence). The CDR3 consists of 14 residues. Trimming left V 6 bases short and J 6 bases short, with 18 bases between. CDR3 residues: CASSPGAGALEQYF. Here the CDR3 DNA reads TGTGCCAGCAGCCCCGGGGCAGGGGCTCTCGAGCAGTACTTC.

This clone was seen at least ten times. The chain carries TRBV13 and TRBJ2-7; 9 nucleotides agree with TRBD1. CDR3 length: 15 amino acids. With 3 bases clipped from V and 4 bases from J, the junction kept 7 bases outside the gene matches. CDR1 is PRHDT and CDR2 is FYEKMQ in the germline V gene (reference sequence). The CDR3 here is CASSFPGQGKYEQYF. CDR3 bases: TGTGCCAGCAGCTTCCCCGGACAGGGGAAGTACGAGCAGTACTTC.